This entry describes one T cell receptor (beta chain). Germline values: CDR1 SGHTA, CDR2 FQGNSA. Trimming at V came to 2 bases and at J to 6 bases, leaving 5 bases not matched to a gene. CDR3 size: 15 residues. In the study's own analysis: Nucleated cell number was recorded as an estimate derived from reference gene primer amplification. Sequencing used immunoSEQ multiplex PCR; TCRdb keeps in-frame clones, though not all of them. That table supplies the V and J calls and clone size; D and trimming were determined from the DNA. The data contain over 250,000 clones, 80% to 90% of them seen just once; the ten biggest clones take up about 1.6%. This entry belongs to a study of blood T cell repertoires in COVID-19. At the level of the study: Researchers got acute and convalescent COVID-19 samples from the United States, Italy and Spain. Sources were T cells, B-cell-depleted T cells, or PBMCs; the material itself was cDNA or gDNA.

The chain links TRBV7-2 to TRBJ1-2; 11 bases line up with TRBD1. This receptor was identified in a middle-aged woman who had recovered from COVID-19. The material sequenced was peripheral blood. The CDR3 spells CASSLFGQGADGYTF. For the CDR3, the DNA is TGTGCCAGCAGCTTATTCGGACAGGGGGCTGATGGCTACACCTTC.